This TCR beta chain was sequenced during a study of blood T cell repertoires in COVID-19. Whole-study context: Donors in the United States, Italy and Spain gave samples during acute or convalescent COVID-19. T cells, B-cell-depleted T cells, or PBMCs provided the cDNA or gDNA that served as material.

CDR3 length equals 16 residues. The germline gives CDR1 LNHNV, CDR2 YYDKDF (reference sequence). The V and J ends lost 3 bases and 0 bases, in that order; junction bases with no gene match: 7. Authors' analysis steps: How many nucleated cells were present was estimated from reference gene primer amplification. Assay: immunoSEQ multiplex PCR; the TCRdb copy retains only in-frame clones and omits some. D and trimming were read from the DNA, whereas the V and J calls and clone size are those reported in that table. The table records fewer than 100,000 clones, more than 75% of them present only once. The chain uses TRBV15 and TRBJ2-7; the match to TRBD1 covers 8 bases. This sequence originates from a human donor in a cohort sampled during active COVID-19. The specimen sequenced was peripheral blood. CDR3 sequence (DNA): TGTGCCACCAGCAGCGGAGACAGGGGAGGCTCCTACGAGCAGTACTTC. As protein: CATSSGDRGGSYEQYF.